Listed below are T cell receptor beta chains from one sample, sequenced in a study of cytomegalovirus exposure and HLA in healthy donors. This table comes from immunoSEQ multiplex PCR, and its TCRdb copy is limited to in-frame clones, with some not included. Of more than 30,000 clones listed, around 69% are singletons. What was sequenced was PBMCs. These receptor sequences come from a man aged 25-45 years in good health and CMV-seronegative. Each CDR3 is given with its conserved first and last residue. Each record gives: V gene, CDR3 protein.

>TRBV2
CASSRDRVNSGANVLTF
>TRBV6-1
CASRTSGRRYNEQFF
>TRBV30
CAWSVGGVRVEQYF
>TRBV27
CASSLSGGPTEAFF
>TRBV27
CASSPQTSGTYEQYF
>TRBV5-5
CASSSRTEQIREETQYF
>TRBV2
CASSEKGDGDYEQYF
>TRBV25-1
CASSGKYNEQFF
>TRBV5-4
CASSKDRESRSGYTF
>TRBV2
CATRTSGTYEQYF
>TRBV6-1
CASSRQGLNTEAFF
>TRBV27
CASRPLDRVGEQYF
>TRBV14
CASSLISWRGSYNEQFF
>TRBV5-1
CASSLVAGVVGYTF
>TRBV19
CASRAGQGATYGYTF
>TRBV19
CASTTPGQGHLNTEAFF
>TRBV15
CATSRGRGGQGAHEQYF
>TRBV30
CAWSPWRPGSETQYF
>TRBV15
CATSRGGGANTEAFF
>TRBV7-8
CAVSRGVVHEQYF
>TRBV5-1
CASSSEGGRLETQYF